The source of this TCR beta chain is a study of T cells after posttransplantation cyclophosphamide. Study-level findings and limits: Donor-recipient repertoire similarity was low at 1-2 months, rising over year one. Blood and skin or GI T cell repertoires showed limited TRB overlap. Recipient CMV seropositivity and CMV reactivation strongly tracked TRB clonality.

This clone came up many times. Its specificity is not known. This related bone marrow graft donor gave peripheral blood on the day of marrow donation. Germline lookup yields CDR1 SGHNT and CDR2 YYREEE (reference sequence). The J segment lost 4 bases and the V segment lost 4 bases, leaving 2 bases of the junction unmatched. CDR3 length equals 14 residues. The method was immunoSEQ multiplex PCR; TCRdb's version includes in-frame clones alone and lacks a portion of them. The repertoire consists of roughly 32,000 clones, none detected only once. The receptor was derived from a woman in her thirties in good health and a related stem cell transplant donor. The sequencing input was PBMCs. V and J are TRBV5-4 and TRBJ2-5; 12 positions match TRBD2. CDR3 bases: TGTGCCAGCAGCGGGGGACTAGCGGGAGAGACCCAGTACTTC. This gives the protein CASSGGLAGETQYF.